This entry describes one T cell receptor beta chain. The source of the sample is a study of identical twins. Germline CDR1 is SEHNR and CDR2 is FQNEAQ (reference sequence). This CDR3 is 13 amino acids long. V was pared by 3 bases and J by 5 bases, with 11 bases between. TCRdb passed the 5' RACE reads through MiXCR, listing each CDR3 protein once. In the table there are about 900,000 distinct CDR3 sequences, approximately 13% of which are singletons. This sample also belongs to another study, concerning yellow fever vaccine responses in identical twins.

The chain has TRBV7-9 and TRBJ2-7, with D perhaps being TRBD1 or TRBD2 (5 bases each). This sequence originates from a woman under 30 in good health. Specimen: PBMCs. In DNA form, the CDR3 reads TGTGCCAGCAGCTTTGGGGGATCCAACGAGCAGTACTTC. Its protein product is CASSFGGSNEQYF. Based on the CDR3 plus reference TRBV7-9 and TRBJ2-7, the full variable domain is DTGVSQNPRHKITKRGQNVTFRCDPISEHNRLYWYRQTLGQGPEFLTYFQNEAQLEKSRLLSDRFSAERPKGSFSTLEIQRTEQGDSAMYLCASSFGGSNEQYFGPGTRLTVT.